This T cell receptor (beta chain) is from a study of blood T cell repertoires in COVID-19. Study information: The study drew acute and convalescent COVID-19 samples from the United States, Italy and Spain.

The germline CDR1 and CDR2 sequences are SGHTA and FQGNSA. Trimming removed 5 bases from V and 1 base from J, with 17 bases in between. The CDR3 loop spans 16 amino acids. Authors' methods: The assay estimated nucleated cells by amplifying reference gene primers. Produced via immunoSEQ multiplex PCR; TCRdb's table is partial and in-frame only. V and J calls and clone size come straight from that table; D and trimming were deduced from the DNA. The table has some 200,000 clones, around 86% seen once. This clonotype was sampled from an older man with acute or convalescent COVID-19. Sequences were obtained from peripheral blood. The rearrangement joins TRBV7-2 to TRBJ1-1; the D gene is possibly TRBD1 (6 bases). CDR3 bases: TGTGCCAGCAGCCCACCTGCGGGGGCCCGGAACACTGAAGCTTTCTTT. Translation gives CASSPPAGARNTEAFF.